The next 8 T cell receptor beta chains were all read from a single sample in a study of blood T cell repertoires in COVID-19. Profiling relied on immunoSEQ multiplex PCR, and the TCRdb table lists in-frame clones only, not all of them. Among over 110,000 clones listed, 75% to 85% were seen once. Sample: peripheral blood. The source of these receptors is a man aged 65-85 years who had recovered from COVID-19.

This clone has just a few counts. The chain employs TRBV7-9 and TRBJ2-7; D ambiguous. The CDR3 has 13 amino acids. CDR1 is SEHNR and CDR2 is FQNEAQ in the germline V gene (reference sequence). Trimming left V 5 bases short and J 5 bases short, with 13 bases between. The CDR3 DNA is TGTGCCAGCAGCCGAGAGGTCGTAGACGAGCAGTACTTC. Translating it yields CASSREVVDEQYF.

The chain employs TRBV11-2 and TRBJ1-4; D might be TRBD1 (5 bases). Per germline, CDR1 SGHAT and CDR2 FQNNGV. The V end was cut by 3 bases, the J end by 2 bases, with 7 bases between. The CDR3 extends over 14 amino acids. In DNA form, the CDR3 reads TGTGCCAGCAGCTTCGGGACTACTAATGAAAAACTGTTTTTT. Its translation: CASSFGTTNEKLFF.

The chain links TRBV12-5 to TRBJ2-5; 9 nucleotides line up with TRBD2. The CDR3 runs to 15 residues. Germline values: CDR1 LGHNT, CDR2 FRNRAP. Germline trimming cut 0 bases from V and 7 bases from J; bases unmatched to any gene: 6. The CDR3 DNA reads TGTGCTAGTGGTTTGGTGGCGGGAGGGCCGGGGACCCAGTACTTC. Protein sequence: CASGLVAGGPGTQYF.

This clone was observed a handful of times. This chain joins TRBV6-5 and TRBJ2-1; 8 positions agree with TRBD2. The germline CDR1 and CDR2 sequences are MNHEY and SVGAGI. The ends lost 0 bases at V and 13 bases at J; junction bases unmatched: 8. The CDR3 is 14 residues long. CDR3 nucleotide sequence: TGTGCCAGCAGTTACTCGTCAGCGGGAGAAATACAGTTCTTC. Translated, it gives CASSYSSAGEIQFF.

V is TRBV5-1 and J is TRBJ2-2; 7 bases fit TRBD1. Germline CDR1 SGHRS, CDR2 YFSETQ. The CDR3 length is 14 residues. J was trimmed by 1 base and V by 7 bases; bases with no gene match: 4. The CDR3 DNA reads TGCGCCAGCCAAGGACAGGAGAACACCGGGGAGCTGTTTTTT. Its translation is CASQGQENTGELFF.

V and J are TRBV7-2 and TRBJ1-2; no reliable D call. V lost 1 base to trimming and J lost 2 bases, with 8 bases between them. Germline loops: CDR1 SGHTA, CDR2 FQGNSA. The CDR3 is 14 amino acids. The CDR3 DNA is TGTGCCAGCAGCTTAGTGATCCAGAACTATGGCTACACCTTC. The encoded protein is CASSLVIQNYGYTF.

This chain joins TRBV11-2 and TRBJ2-7; a weak D match, TRBD1 (6 bases). CDR3 length: 14 amino acids. Trimming removed 1 base at V and 3 bases at J, with 10 bases between. Germline CDR1 SGHAT, CDR2 FQNNGV. The CDR3 spells CASSLGQGYYEQYF. CDR3 DNA sequence: TGTGCCAGCAGCTTAGGCCAGGGGTACTACGAGCAGTACTTC.

The gene calls are TRBV7-3 and TRBJ2-2; a possible D gene is TRBD1 (7 bases). This CDR3 region has 17 residues. Germline-derived CDR1 and CDR2 are SGHTA and FQGTGA. V gave up 0 bases and J gave up 2 bases, with 13 bases separating them. The CDR3 protein is CASSLTPGDSNTGELFF. The CDR3 DNA is TGTGCCAGCAGCTTAACGCCGGGGGACAGTAACACCGGGGAGCTGTTTTTT. The full variable domain, rest sourced from reference TRBV7-3 and TRBJ2-2, is GAGVSQTPSNKVTEKGKYVELRCDPISGHTALYWYRQSLGQGPEFLIYFQGTGAADDSGLPNDRFFAVRPEGSVSTLKIQRTERGDSAVYLCASSLTPGDSNTGELFFGEGSRLTVL.